This T cell receptor (beta chain) appears in the sequencing data of a study of read filtering for tumor transcriptome and immune sequencing. About the research overall: The cohort had about 16 men and over twelve women aged about 45 to 80, mean around 66 years. By R-ISS, stages I, II and III held around 8, 16 and 7 patients. TCR-mapped reads were about 4 to 11 million with IR-seq versus about 75 to 1,400 with RNA-seq.

This clonotype was found a few times. As yet, its antigen is unknown. The library was built from roughly 400 ng RNA with molecular barcoded adaptors for alpha/delta and beta/gamma chains. Using its own MiXCR run on the reads, TCRdb lists one record per CDR3 protein. There are fewer than 45,000 distinct CDR3 sequences in the sample; approximately 10% occur only once, and around 35% lies in the top ten. Study-wide findings and caveats: Dropping single-read clonotypes raised IR-seq and RNA-seq shared-clonotype correlation.

The length of the CDR3 is 13 residues. Per the germline V gene, CDR1 is MNHNS and CDR2 is SASEGT. V was trimmed by 4 bases and J by 5 bases, leaving 11 bases between them. Sequencing was performed on a population of CD138-negative cells sorted from bone marrow. The chain is built from TRBV6-1 and TRBJ2-5, with D perhaps TRBD2 (5 bases). The sequence came from a donor at least 40 years old with multiple myeloma. This chain's CDR3 is CASSALAYETQYF. The CDR3, as DNA: TGTGCCAGCAGTGCGCTAGCATACGAGACCCAGTACTTC.